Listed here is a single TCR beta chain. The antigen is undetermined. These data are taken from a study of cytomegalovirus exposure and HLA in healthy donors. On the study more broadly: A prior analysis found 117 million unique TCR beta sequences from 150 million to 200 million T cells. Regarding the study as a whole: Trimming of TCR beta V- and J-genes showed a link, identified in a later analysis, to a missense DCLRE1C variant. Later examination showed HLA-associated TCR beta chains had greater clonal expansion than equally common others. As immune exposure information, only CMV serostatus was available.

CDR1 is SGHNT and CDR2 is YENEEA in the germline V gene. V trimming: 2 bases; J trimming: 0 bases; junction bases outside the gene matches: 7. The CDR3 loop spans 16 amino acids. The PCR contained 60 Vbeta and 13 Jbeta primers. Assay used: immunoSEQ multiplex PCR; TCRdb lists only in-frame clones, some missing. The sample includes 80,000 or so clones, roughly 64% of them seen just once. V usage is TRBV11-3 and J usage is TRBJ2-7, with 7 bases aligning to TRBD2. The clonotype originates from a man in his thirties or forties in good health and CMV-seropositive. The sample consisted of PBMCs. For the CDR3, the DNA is TGTGCCAGCAGCTTATTCGGGCTAGCGGCCTCCTACGAGCAGTACTTC. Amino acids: CASSLFGLAASYEQYF.